This TCR beta chain was identified in a study of cytomegalovirus exposure and HLA in healthy donors. Study-level points and caveats: At a 0.05 false discovery rate, a later analysis found about 17,000 TCR beta sequences to be associated with HLA alleles. Among donors in an Asian-associated ancestry cluster, a later analysis reportedly found fewer N-insertions than the roughly 610-donor mean. Analyzed later, association rates of TCRs varied across HLA loci, with DRB1 most and HLA-C fewest.

The PCR contained 60 Vbeta and 13 Jbeta primers. Generated by immunoSEQ multiplex PCR, the TCRdb table keeps only in-frame clones and is missing some. Altogether some 170,000 clones are present, 70% to 80% being singletons, with the ten largest covering less than 10%. V lost 6 bases to trimming and J lost 3 bases, with 9 bases between them. This CDR3 has 13 residues. CDR1 is MNHEY and CDR2 is SMNVEV in the germline V gene (reference sequence). Samples came from healthy bone marrow donors. As regards this clone: Its target is unknown.

The sample comprised PBMCs. The chain recombines TRBV27 with TRBJ1-5; possibly TRBD1 for D (6 bases). This clonotype originated in a man in his late teens or twenties in good health and CMV-seropositive. As DNA, the CDR3 is TGTGCCAGCAGCTGGGACATCAATCAGCCCCAGCATTTT. Translating it yields CASSWDINQPQHF.